Listed below are T cell receptor beta chains from one sample, sequenced in a study of neurological immune-mediated disorders. TCRdb fed the 5' RACE reads into MiXCR, producing one record per CDR3 protein. The table records about 30,000 distinct CDR3 sequences, approximately 6% of them present only once. Sequenced material: CD4+ T cells from blood. All receptors come from a woman in her forties or fifties in good health. The CDR3 runs from the conserved cysteine through the conserved F or W. D genes are given only for firm matches. The size field is filled for only some rows; it gives once, few, many or a size class.

cdr3_length	v_call	j_call	clone_size	d_call	cdr3_nt	cdr3_aa
16	TRBV7-6	TRBJ2-1	many	TRBD2	TGTGCCAGCAGCTATATTGGACTAGCGGAGCCCAATGAGCAGTTCTTC	CASSYIGLAEPNEQFF
15	TRBV6-2/TRBV6-3	TRBJ1-1	many	TRBD1	TGTGCCAGCAGTTACAACAGGGGACGGAACACTGAAGCTTTCTTT	CASSYNRGRNTEAFF
17	TRBV5-8	TRBJ1-5	many	TRBD1	TGTGCCAGCAGCTTGCGGACAGGGAGGGTCGGCAATCAGCCCCAGCATTTT	CASSLRTGRVGNQPQHF
18	TRBV6-2/TRBV6-3	TRBJ2-7	many	TRBD2	TGTGCCAGCAGTTCTAATTTCGGGCGCGCGGGAGGGAACTACGAGCAGTACTTC	CASSSNFGRAGGNYEQYF
13	TRBV7-2	TRBJ2-5	many	TRBD1	TGTGCCAGCAGCTTAGCAGGGGGCGAGACCCAGTACTTC	CASSLAGGETQYF
16	TRBV12-3/TRBV12-4	TRBJ2-7	medium-sized	.	TGTGCCAGCAGCCGGACTTCGAGGACGGGCTCCTACGAGCAGTACTTC	CASSRTSRTGSYEQYF
13	TRBV20-1	TRBJ2-7	many	.	TGCAGTGCTAGTCCCGGAACGTACTACGAGCAGTACTTC	CSASPGTYYEQYF
14	TRBV2	TRBJ1-4	many	TRBD1	TGTGCCAGCAGGCCGGGACAGCCAAATGAAAAACTGTTTTTT	CASRPGQPNEKLFF
14	TRBV10-3	TRBJ2-1	many	TRBD1	TGTGCCATCTCGGGGGACAGGGGGAAAGGAGAGCAGTTCTTC	CAISGDRGKGEQFF
13	TRBV20-1	TRBJ1-2	many	.	TGCAGTGCCATGGAGTCGGAGAGCTATGGCTACACCTTC	CSAMESESYGYTF
17	TRBV20-1	TRBJ2-1	many	.	TGCAGTGCTAGAGATCGGGTAGGGACAAGGACCTACAATGAGCAGTTCTTC	CSARDRVGTRTYNEQFF
15	TRBV20-1	TRBJ1-4	many	TRBD1	TGCAGTGCTCCAAGACAGGGGGCAGCTAATGAAAAACTGTTTTTT	CSAPRQGAANEKLFF
12	TRBV20-1	TRBJ2-1	many	TRBD2	TGCAGTATTGGGGGACTAGCGAATGAGCAGTTCTTC	CSIGGLANEQFF
15	TRBV3-1	TRBJ1-5	many	.	TGTGCCAGCAGCCAAGAGCCAACAGGGCGCCAGCCCCAGCATTTT	CASSQEPTGRQPQHF
14	TRBV7-2	TRBJ2-7	many	.	TGTGCCAGCAGCCCCCGGACCGAGAGGTACGAGCAGTACTTC	CASSPRTERYEQYF
14	TRBV29-1	TRBJ2-4	many	.	TGCAGCGTCGACGGGGGACAGGCCAAAAACATTCAGTACTTC	CSVDGGQAKNIQYF
16	TRBV5-6	TRBJ2-2	many	TRBD2	TGTGCCAGCAGCCCGGGAGGGGGGGCGAACACCGGGGAGCTGTTTTTT	CASSPGGGANTGELFF
15	TRBV5-1	TRBJ2-3	many	.	TGCGCCAGCACCCGTGGAGGCCCGGAGGGAGATACGCAGTATTTT	CASTRGGPEGDTQYF
15	TRBV2	TRBJ2-1	many	TRBD1	TGTGCCAGCAGTCAGACAGGGAGCTCCTACAATGAGCAGTTCTTC	CASSQTGSSYNEQFF
15	TRBV14	TRBJ1-3	many	TRBD1	TGTGCCAGCAGCCAGCCGGGACAGTGGGGAAACACCATATATTTT	CASSQPGQWGNTIYF
15	TRBV7-2	TRBJ1-3	many	.	TGTGCCAGCAGCCCCCGGGTACTCACTGGAAACACCATATATTTT	CASSPRVLTGNTIYF
15	TRBV5-1	TRBJ1-4	.	TRBD1	TGCGCCAGCAGCCCGGGGGGACAGCTACCCGAAAAACTGTTTTTT	CASSPGGQLPEKLFF
12	TRBV3-1	TRBJ2-3	many	.	TGTGCCAGCAGCCCCCAGACAGATACGCAGTATTTT	CASSPQTDTQYF
15	TRBV4-2	TRBJ1-1	many	.	TGTGCCAGCCTTCTAAATCCTAGGGTGAACACTGAAGCTTTCTTT	CASLLNPRVNTEAFF
14	TRBV7-9	TRBJ2-7	many	.	TGTGCCAGCAGCTCTCAAGGAGGACCCTACGAGCAGTACTTC	CASSSQGGPYEQYF
16	TRBV20-1	TRBJ2-6	many	.	TGCAGTGCTAGCCCGGGATCTCCTTCTGGGGCCAACGTCCTGACTTTC	CSASPGSPSGANVLTF
16	TRBV7-9	TRBJ2-1	.	TRBD2	TGTGCCAGCAGCGCCCGGACTAGCGGGGGTTACAATGAGCAGTTCTTC	CASSARTSGGYNEQFF
17	TRBV5-5	TRBJ2-3	many	TRBD2	TGTGCCAGCAGTCGACTAGCGGGAGGGCCCCCCCCAGATACGCAGTATTTT	CASSRLAGGPPPDTQYF
13	TRBV4-1	TRBJ2-1	many	.	TGCGCCAGCAGCCAAGTACAGGGAGAAGAAGGGTTCTTC	CASSQVQGEEGFF
15	TRBV5-5	TRBJ1-1	.	.	TGTGCCAGCAGCGTGTTCAGGGTGGGGAACACTGAAGCTTTCTTT	CASSVFRVGNTEAFF
15	TRBV5-1	TRBJ2-5	many	.	TGCGCCAGCAAGCTTGGGTACGGGTACCAAGAGACCCAGTACTTC	CASKLGYGYQETQYF
14	TRBV27	TRBJ1-3	many	.	TGTGCCAGCAGAGCCGGGAAACGAGGAAACACCATATATTTT	CASRAGKRGNTIYF
13	TRBV7-3	TRBJ2-2	many	.	TGTGCCAGCAGACGAGGGGTCGACGGGGAGCTGTTTTTT	CASRRGVDGELFF
14	TRBV29-1	TRBJ1-4	many	TRBD1	TGCAGCGCCAGAAGCGGGACAGGGGATGAAAAACTGTTTTTT	CSARSGTGDEKLFF
11	TRBV28	TRBJ2-7	many	.	TGTGCCAGCAAGTTTTATCGGGAGCAGTACTTC	CASKFYREQYF
15	TRBV25-1	TRBJ2-4	few	.	TGTGCCAGCAGACGAACAGGGGGGGGCAAAAACATTCAGTACTTC	CASRRTGGGKNIQYF
15	TRBV7-2	TRBJ2-7	many	.	TGTGCCAGCAGCTTAGGCGGGCTCCTCTCCTACGAGCAGTACTTC	CASSLGGLLSYEQYF
16	TRBV6-2/TRBV6-3	TRBJ2-1	few	.	TGTGCCAGCAGTTACTCGAAGGGGGAGATCTACAATGAGCAGTTCTTC	CASSYSKGEIYNEQFF
13	TRBV12-3/TRBV12-4	TRBJ2-2	many	.	TGTGCCAGCAGTTTGCTCGCCACCGGGGAGCTGTTTTTT	CASSLLATGELFF
16	TRBV5-1	TRBJ1-1	many	.	TGCGCCAGCAGCTTGGGTCTTGGGGGTTTGGCCACTGAAGCTTTCTTT	CASSLGLGGLATEAFF
15	TRBV4-3	TRBJ1-5	many	.	TGCGCCAGCAGCCAAGTATTATCGGGCAGTCAGCCCCAGCATTTT	CASSQVLSGSQPQHF
15	TRBV15	TRBJ2-1	many	.	TGTGCCACCAGCAGAGAGGTGGGGGGGCTGGATGAGCAGTTCTTC	CATSREVGGLDEQFF
12	TRBV2	TRBJ2-2	many	.	TGTGCCAGCAGGGTCTTTGGGTCGGAGCTGTTTTTT	CASRVFGSELFF
17	TRBV6-5	TRBJ1-2	many	TRBD1	TGTGCCAGCAGTTACTCCCCGCTACTGGCAGGGGGCTGGGGCTACACCTTC	CASSYSPLLAGGWGYTF
16	TRBV4-2	TRBJ1-3	many	.	TGTGCCAGCAGCCAAGCTCCCACAGGGACTGGAAACACCATATATTTT	CASSQAPTGTGNTIYF
23	TRBV20-1	TRBJ2-2	.	.	.	CSATDIGAGYEQYFGPGTGELFF
14	TRBV6-6	TRBJ1-5	many	.	TGTGCCAGCAGGACCGGGACGGAGGTTGGGCCCCAGCATTTT	CASRTGTEVGPQHF
16	TRBV5-1	TRBJ2-3	many	.	TGCGCCAGCAAGCCCTGGGCTGCGGGGAGCACAGATACGCAGTATTTT	CASKPWAAGSTDTQYF
14	TRBV10-3	TRBJ1-3	many	.	TGTGCCATCAGTCCGTTGAGCTCTGGAAACACCATATATTTT	CAISPLSSGNTIYF
12	TRBV5-1	TRBJ2-2	many	.	TGCGCCAGCAGCTTGGTCAGGGGGGAGCTGTTTTTT	CASSLVRGELFF
18	TRBV28	TRBJ1-2	many	.	TGTGCCAGCAGTTCCGGACAATTTAGACGTTCCCCTGGATATGGCTACACCTTC	CASSSGQFRRSPGYGYTF
16	TRBV5-1	TRBJ1-1	medium-sized	.	TGCGCCAGCAGCTTGGAGAGGCTCGGGAGCCCCTGGGAAGCTTTCTTT	CASSLERLGSPWEAFF